These 27 T cell receptor beta chains originate from one sample sequenced in a study of blood T cell repertoires in COVID-19. Repertoires were generated with immunoSEQ multiplex PCR, while TCRdb's copy carries only in-frame clones and drops some. In the table there are about 81,000 clones, roughly 88% of which are singletons. Sample: peripheral blood. The receptors here all came from a woman older than 75 with acute or convalescent COVID-19.

This clone turned up a few times. V gene TRBV4-3 combines with J gene TRBJ1-2, with 9 positions matching TRBD1. Trimming at V came to 5 bases and at J to 6 bases, leaving 10 bases not matched to a gene. CDR1 LGHNA and CDR2 YSLEER come from the germline V gene. The CDR3 is made up of 15 amino acids. The CDR3 here is CASSFRAGTGNGYTF. The CDR3 region has the DNA TGCGCCAGCAGCTTCCGAGCCGGGACAGGGAATGGCTACACCTTC.

V gene TRBV5-1 combines with J gene TRBJ1-5, with 10 bases that match TRBD1. CDR1 and CDR2 from the germline V gene are SGHRS and YFSETQ. CDR3 length equals 15 residues. V lost 4 bases and J lost 8; bases outside the gene matches: 9. CDR3 in DNA: TGCGCCAGCAGCGCAGGGACAGGGGATAGAGAGCCCCAGCATTTT. Protein: CASSAGTGDREPQHF.

The V and J genes are TRBV7-2 and TRBJ2-3; 10 nucleotides agree with TRBD1. The germline V gene has CDR1 SGHTA and CDR2 FQGNSA. This CDR3 region has 16 residues. After removal of 6 bases from V and 3 bases from J, the junction contained 9 bases not matched to a gene. The CDR3 reads CASSFLGQGVTDTQYF. The CDR3 DNA reads as TGTGCCAGCAGTTTCCTTGGACAGGGGGTAACAGATACGCAGTATTTT.

About this clone itself: The junction departs from germline at one end; a sequencing error may be responsible. The rearrangement links TRBV7-7 to TRBJ2-2, with D uncertain. The CDR3 is made up of 13 amino acids. CDR1 is SSHAT and CDR2 is FNYEAQ in the germline V gene (reference sequence). The CDR3 coding sequence is TGTGCTAGCAGCCCCGGAGTCACCGGGGAGCTGTTTTTT. Encoded protein: CASSPGVTGELFF.

The table lists this clone with a count of one. The chain links TRBV19 to TRBJ2-1; 11 bases fit TRBD2. The junction had 7 bases not matched to a gene; V was cut back by 5 bases and J by 4 bases. Germline V gene lookup returns CDR1 LNHDA and CDR2 SQIVND (reference sequence). CDR3 length: 16 amino acids. CDR3 nucleotide sequence: TGTGCCAGTAGTCTCGATCTAGCGGGGGGTTACAATGAGCAGTTCTTC. It encodes CASSLDLAGGYNEQFF. Full variable domain (outside the CDR3, taken from reference TRBV19 and TRBJ2-1): DGGITQSPKYLFRKEGQNVTLSCEQNLNHDAMYWYRQDPGQGLRLIYYSQIVNDFQKGDIAEGYSVSREKKESFPLTVTSAQKNPTAFYLCASSLDLAGGYNEQFFGPGTRLTVL.

V usage is TRBV14 and J usage is TRBJ1-1; D gene ambiguous. V lost 0 bases, J lost 2 bases, and 10 bases lay in between. Germline V gene sequence: CDR1 SGHDN, CDR2 FVKESK. The CDR3 has 15 residues. CDR3 loop: CASSQDFGINTEAFF. The CDR3 bases are TGTGCCAGCAGCCAAGACTTCGGTATAAACACTGAAGCTTTCTTT.

V gene TRBV12-5 combines with J gene TRBJ2-1; 10 bases fit TRBD2. Per the germline V gene, CDR1 is LGHNT and CDR2 is FRNRAP. V trimming: 3 bases; J trimming: 4 bases; junction bases outside the gene matches: 6. CDR3 length: 16 amino acids. In DNA, the CDR3 is TGTGCTAGTGGTTTCACCGGGACTAGCGCATACAATGAGCAGTTCTTC. The encoded protein is CASGFTGTSAYNEQFF.

The chain uses TRBV19 and TRBJ1-6; TRBD1 agrees at 7 bases. The CDR3 loop spans 13 amino acids. Germline V lookup: CDR1 LNHDA, CDR2 SQIVND (reference sequence). J gave up 5 bases and V 7 bases, and 2 bases lay outside the gene matches. The CDR3 protein is CASKTGHNSPLHF. The DNA of the CDR3 is TGTGCCAGTAAGACAGGGCATAATTCACCCCTCCACTTT.

The genes are TRBV9 and TRBJ2-3, with TRBD1 matching over 9 bases. The CDR3 length is 16 residues. The ends lost 4 bases at V and 5 bases at J; junction bases unmatched: 11. Germline V gene lookup returns CDR1 SGDLS and CDR2 YYNGEE. CDR3 bases: TGTGCCAGCAGCACCTCCGGGACAGGGTTCATAGATACGCAGTATTTT. Translation: CASSTSGTGFIDTQYF. The whole variable domain, remainder taken from reference TRBV9 and TRBJ2-3, is DSGVTQTPKHLITATGQRVTLRCSPRSGDLSVYWYQQSLDQGLQFLIQYYNGEERAKGNILERFSAQQFPDLHSELNLSSLELGDSALYFCASSTSGTGFIDTQYFGPGTRLTVL.

The chain has TRBV5-1 and TRBJ2-2, with a tentative D call TRBD1 (6 bases). Germline lookup yields CDR1 SGHRS and CDR2 YFSETQ. Trimming removed 7 bases from V and 1 base from J, with 14 bases in between. CDR3 size: 15 residues. For the CDR3, the DNA is TGCGCCAGCGCCAACAGAGGGGGGAACACCGGGGAGCTGTTTTTT. Translation: CASANRGGNTGELFF. Full variable domain (remainder filled in from reference TRBV5-1 and TRBJ2-2): KAGVTQTPRYLIKTRGQQVTLSCSPISGHRSVSWYQQTPGQGLQFLFEYFSETQRNKGNFPGRFSGRQFSNSRSEMNVSTLELGDSALYLCASANRGGNTGELFFGEGSRLTVL.

J is TRBJ1-1 and V is TRBV14; 11 bases are a match to TRBD1. Germline V CDR1 and CDR2: SGHDN, FVKESK. Losses at the gene ends were 1 base for V and 0 bases for J; bases not matched to a gene: 4. This CDR3 is 17 amino acids long. This CDR3 reads CASSQGWTGGLNTEAFF. The CDR3 DNA sequence: TGTGCCAGCAGCCAAGGCTGGACAGGGGGCTTGAACACTGAAGCTTTCTTT.

The V call is TRBV6-1, the J call TRBJ2-1; possible D gene TRBD2, 6 bases. The CDR3 spans 15 residues. Germline values: CDR1 MNHNS, CDR2 SASEGT. V was trimmed by 3 bases and J by 2 bases, leaving 11 bases between them. CDR3 sequence reads: CASSDSGLPYNEQFF. In DNA form, the CDR3 reads TGTGCCAGCAGTGATTCGGGACTCCCCTACAATGAGCAGTTCTTC.

Only one count was recorded for this clone. The chain is built from TRBV11-3 and TRBJ1-1; 8 bases are shared with TRBD1. Per the germline V gene, CDR1 is SGHNT and CDR2 is YENEEA. V lost 3 bases and J lost 4; bases outside the gene matches: 7. The CDR3 sequence is 15 residues long. This CDR3 reads CASSFDHTGGTEAFF. The CDR3, as DNA: TGTGCCAGCAGCTTCGATCATACAGGGGGCACTGAAGCTTTCTTT.

The chain employs TRBV6-5 and TRBJ1-2, with D tentatively TRBD1 (5 bases). V was trimmed by 2 bases and J by 8 bases, leaving 18 bases between them. Germline CDR1 reads MNHEY; CDR2 reads SVGAGI. The CDR3 length is 15 residues. The DNA for the CDR3 is TGTGCCAGCAGTTACGAGGGGCGGGGAACGGAGGGCTACACCTTC. Its protein is CASSYEGRGTEGYTF.

The chain couples TRBV19 to TRBJ2-3, with 10 bases fitting TRBD1. Germline-derived CDR1 and CDR2 are LNHDA and SQIVND (reference sequence). J was trimmed by 5 bases and V by 5 bases; bases with no gene match: 7. There are 15 residues in the CDR3. The CDR3 DNA reads as TGTGCCAGTAGTTCAGGGACAGGGGCTAGAGATACGCAGTATTTT. This encodes CASSSGTGARDTQYF.

The chain carries TRBV11-3 and TRBJ2-2; 13 nucleotides match TRBD2. Unmatched junction bases numbered 4, after V lost 1 base and J lost 5 bases. The germline CDR1 and CDR2 sequences are SGHNT and YENEEA. The CDR3 totals 17 residues. The CDR3 DNA reads as TGTGCCAGCAGCTTAGTGGTGACTAGCGGGGGGACCGGGGAGCTGTTTTTT. Translation: CASSLVVTSGGTGELFF.

The chain is built from TRBV6-5 and TRBJ2-7; TRBD1 matches at 11 bases. The CDR3 is 15 amino acids. J was trimmed by 0 bases and V by 7 bases; bases with no gene match: 5. CDR1 and CDR2 (germline): MNHEY, SVGAGI. DNA for the CDR3: TGTGCCAGCACCCGGACAGGGGGCAGCTCCTACGAGCAGTACTTC. Amino acid sequence: CASTRTGGSSYEQYF.

The chain joins TRBV3-1 (or the pseudogene TRBV3-2) to TRBJ2-1; a weak D match, TRBD2 (6 bases). The germline V gene has CDR1 LGHDT and CDR2 YNNKEL (reference sequence). Trimming removed 1 base at V and 2 bases at J, with 15 bases between. The CDR3 totals 17 residues. The CDR3 spells CASSQAYRGGTYNEQFF. In DNA form, the CDR3 reads TGTGCCAGCAGCCAAGCCTACCGGGGAGGAACCTACAATGAGCAGTTCTTC.

This clone was observed once. The CDR3: CASSPSGQKDPNTEAFF. CDR3 nucleotide sequence: TGTGCCAGCTCACCATCGGGACAGAAAGATCCAAACACTGAAGCTTTCTTT. The rearrangement uses TRBV18 and TRBJ1-1; 7 nucleotides match TRBD1. Germline loops: CDR1 KGHSH, CDR2 LQKENI. V lost 2 bases, J lost 2 bases, and 11 bases stayed unmatched. The CDR3 extends over 17 amino acids.

The rearrangement uses TRBV7-2 and TRBJ2-7; 8 bases align to TRBD1. The length of the CDR3 is 15 residues. Trimming cost V 5 bases and J 3 bases; bases outside gene matches: 9. CDR1 is SGHTA, CDR2 FQGNSA, per germline. CDR3 bases: TGTGCCAGCAGCCCTGACAGGGGCCCCGTCTACGAGCAGTACTTC. Its translation is CASSPDRGPVYEQYF.

As DNA, the CDR3 is TGTGCCAGCAGCCTCACGACAGCAGGCTACACCTTC. Translation: CASSLTTAGYTF. The chain uses TRBV7-2 and TRBJ1-2; D is perhaps TRBD1 (5 bases). Germline CDR1 reads SGHTA; CDR2 reads FQGNSA. Trimming shortened V by 5 bases and J by 8 bases, and 12 bases separated the two germline ends. The length of the CDR3 is 12 residues.

This clone was counted once. The rearrangement joins TRBV6-2 or TRBV6-3 to TRBJ1-5; maybe TRBD1 (5 bases). Trimming removed 4 bases at V and 2 bases at J, with 12 bases between. CDR3 length: 15 residues. From germline, CDR1 is MNHEY and CDR2 SVGEGT. CDR3 in amino acids: CASSFWATGNQPQHF. The DNA of the CDR3 is TGTGCCAGCAGTTTTTGGGCGACAGGCAATCAGCCCCAGCATTTT.

This chain joins TRBV6-5 and TRBJ2-1, with TRBD1 identical over 10 bases. V was clipped by 6 bases and J by 5 bases; unmatched bases: 4. This CDR3 region has 14 residues. CDR1 MNHEY and CDR2 SVGAGI come from the germline V gene. This chain's CDR3 is CASRGTGVNNEQFF. CDR3 DNA: TGTGCCAGCAGAGGGACAGGGGTGAACAATGAGCAGTTCTTC.

This clone was detected only once. V is TRBV5-4 and J is TRBJ2-7; maybe TRBD2 (6 bases). The CDR3 extends over 13 amino acids. Trimming cost V 2 bases and J 4 bases, with 10 bases left between them. The germline CDR1 and CDR2 sequences are SGHNT and YYREEE (reference sequence). DNA of the CDR3: TGTGCCAGCAGCTTCGGGGGTAGGTACGAGCAGTACTTC. Translating it yields CASSFGGRYEQYF.

The chain links TRBV30 to TRBJ2-1; 9 positions match TRBD2. J was trimmed by 5 bases and V by 5 bases; bases with no gene match: 7. CDR1 is GTSNPN, CDR2 SVGIG, per germline (reference sequence). CDR3 length: 14 amino acids. The CDR3 bases are TGTGCCTGGGGAGCGGGAGGCCCCCACAATGAGCAGTTCTTC. Its protein product is CAWGAGGPHNEQFF. The full variable domain, in which reference TRBV30 and TRBJ2-1 provide the parts outside the CDR3, is SQTIHQWPATLVQPVGSPLSLECTVEGTSNPNLYWYRQAAGRGLQLLFYSVGIGQISSEVPQNLSASRPQDRQFILSSKKLLLSDSGFYLCAWGAGGPHNEQFFGPGTRLTVL.

This clone showed up just once. The chain links TRBV13 to TRBJ1-1, with TRBD1 matching 8 bases. Trimming took 6 bases from V and 4 from J; bases not matched to a gene: 1. The CDR3 covers 12 residues. Germline CDR1 reads PRHDT; CDR2 reads FYEKMQ (reference sequence). The CDR3 spells CASSDRGTEAFF. The CDR3 nucleotides are TGTGCCAGCAGTGACAGGGGCACTGAAGCTTTCTTT.

The gene calls are TRBV9 and TRBJ1-5, with a possible D match to TRBD1 (6 bases). V lost 0 bases, J lost 14 bases, and 15 bases lay in between. This CDR3 contains 13 residues. Germline CDR1 SGDLS, CDR2 YYNGEE. This CDR3 reads CASSVALGGPEHF. CDR3 in DNA: TGTGCCAGCAGCGTAGCTTTAGGGGGACCCGAGCATTTT. Drawing the rest from reference TRBV9 and TRBJ1-5, the complete variable domain is DSGVTQTPKHLITATGQRVTLRCSPRSGDLSVYWYQQSLDQGLQFLIQYYNGEERAKGNILERFSAQQFPDLHSELNLSSLELGDSALYFCASSVALGGPEHFGDGTRLSIL.